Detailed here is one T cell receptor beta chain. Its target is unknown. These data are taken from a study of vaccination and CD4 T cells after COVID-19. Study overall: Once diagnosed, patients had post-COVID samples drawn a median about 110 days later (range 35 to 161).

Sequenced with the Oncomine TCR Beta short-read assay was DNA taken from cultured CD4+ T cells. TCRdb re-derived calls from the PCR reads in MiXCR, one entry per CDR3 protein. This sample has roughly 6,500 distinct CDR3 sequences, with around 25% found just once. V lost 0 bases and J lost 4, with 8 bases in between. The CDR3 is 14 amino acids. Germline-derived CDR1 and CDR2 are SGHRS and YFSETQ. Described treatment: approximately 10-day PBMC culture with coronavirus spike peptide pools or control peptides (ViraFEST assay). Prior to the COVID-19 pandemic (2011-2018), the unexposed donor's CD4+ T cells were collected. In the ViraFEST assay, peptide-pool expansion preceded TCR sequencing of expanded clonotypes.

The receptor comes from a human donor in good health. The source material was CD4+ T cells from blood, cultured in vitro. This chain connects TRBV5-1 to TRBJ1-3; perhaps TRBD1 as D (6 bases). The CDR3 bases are TGCGCCAGCAGCTTGGTGGGGGCCGGAAACACCATATATTTT. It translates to CASSLVGAGNTIYF.